A selection of T cell receptor beta chains follows, all from one sample in a study of technical replicates of blood from several donors. TCRdb's copy holds only in-frame clones and misses some; the assay was immunoSEQ multiplex PCR. Here the sample spans some 48,000 clones, roughly 92% being singletons. The sample was PBMCs. These receptors originate from a human donor in good health. Some clones in this sample may be carry-over from other donors' samples. Both conserved end residues are trimmed from each CDR3. Fields, in order: V gene, D gene, CDR3 length, CDR3 protein. The D gene is left open where the match is weak.

TRBV6-1	-	14	ASSGRQANSYNEQF
TRBV23-1	TRBD1	11	APSSTGGYEQY
TRBV7-3	TRBD1	13	ASSTGTGGYNEQF
TRBV4-2	-	16	ASSQEGWGPEGANVLT
TRBV6-5	-	14	ASSYSGGPGKNIQY
TRBV29-1	TRBD2	12	SVEGGVNRNEQF
TRBV5-4	TRBD1	11	ASTLTGRTEAF
TRBV4-2	-	11	ASSPGGGAEQY
TRBV11-2	TRBD2	12	ASRGLAGGRVEY
TRBV13	-	13	ASSLAPGPQNEQY
TRBV5-6	TRBD1	12	ASSLGQGYQPQH
TRBV10-3	TRBD2	12	AISDIAGEDTQY
TRBV14	TRBD2	17	ASSQEVYRLAENTGELF
TRBV29-1	-	10	SVDLGLYGYT
TRBV18	-	12	ASSASGSTDTQY
TRBV7-6	-	12	ASSFNVQTGELF
TRBV11-2	TRBD2	13	ASSYSGSSYNEQF
TRBV19	-	12	ASTERATNEKLF
TRBV7-3	-	11	ASSLGAGEKLF
TRBV25-1	TRBD1	15	ASKGWTGTAVNTEAF
TRBV7-9	-	12	ASSFALKNTEAF
TRBV15	TRBD2	13	ATSRGAGGLDTQY
TRBV7-6	TRBD2	13	ASSLIGGSSYEQY
TRBV29-1	TRBD1	11	SVGQGANTEAF
TRBV29-1	-	12	SVAGRDFDTEAF
TRBV7-2	-	13	ASSPGRGGNQPQH
TRBV27	-	13	ASSLESSYNSPLH
TRBV7-3	-	13	ASSFSRGNYNEQF
TRBV4-3	TRBD2	14	ASSQVLAGVGDEQY
TRBV28	-	10	ASSIGWEKLF
TRBV4-2	-	16	ASSQDMGPANSGNTIY